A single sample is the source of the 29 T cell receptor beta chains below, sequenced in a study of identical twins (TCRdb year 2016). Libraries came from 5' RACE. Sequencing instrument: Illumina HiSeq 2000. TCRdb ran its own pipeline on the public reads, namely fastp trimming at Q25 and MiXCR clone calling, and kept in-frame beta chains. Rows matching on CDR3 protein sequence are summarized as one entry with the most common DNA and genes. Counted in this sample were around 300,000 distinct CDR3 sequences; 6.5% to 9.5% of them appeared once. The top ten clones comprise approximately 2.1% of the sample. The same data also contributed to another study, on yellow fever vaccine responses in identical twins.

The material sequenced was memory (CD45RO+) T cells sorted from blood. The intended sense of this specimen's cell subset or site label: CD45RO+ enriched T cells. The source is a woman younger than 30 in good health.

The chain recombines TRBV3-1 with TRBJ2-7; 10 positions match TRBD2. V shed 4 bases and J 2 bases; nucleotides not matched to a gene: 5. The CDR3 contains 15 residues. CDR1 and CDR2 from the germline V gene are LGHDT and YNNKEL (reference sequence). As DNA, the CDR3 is TGTGCCAGCAGCCGGGTTCTAGCGGGAGCCTACGAGCAGTACTTC. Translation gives CASSRVLAGAYEQYF.

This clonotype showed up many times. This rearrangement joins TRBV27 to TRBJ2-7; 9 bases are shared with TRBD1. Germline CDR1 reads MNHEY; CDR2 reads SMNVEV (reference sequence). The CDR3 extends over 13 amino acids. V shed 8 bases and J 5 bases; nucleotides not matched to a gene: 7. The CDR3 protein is CASGTGIANEQYF. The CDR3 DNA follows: TGTGCCAGCGGGACAGGGATCGCGAACGAGCAGTACTTC.

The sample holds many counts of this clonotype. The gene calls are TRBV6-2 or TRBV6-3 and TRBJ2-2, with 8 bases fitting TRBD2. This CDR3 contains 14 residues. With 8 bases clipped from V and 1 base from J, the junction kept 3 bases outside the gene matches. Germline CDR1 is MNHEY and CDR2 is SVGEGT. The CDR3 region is CASRSGGNTGELFF. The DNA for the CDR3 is TGTGCCAGCCGAAGCGGGGGGAACACCGGGGAGCTGTTTTTT.

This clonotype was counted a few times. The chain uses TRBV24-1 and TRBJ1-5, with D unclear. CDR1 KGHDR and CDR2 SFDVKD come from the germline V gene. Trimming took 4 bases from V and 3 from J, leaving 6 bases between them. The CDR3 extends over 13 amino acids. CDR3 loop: CATSETSNQPQHF. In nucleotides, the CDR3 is TGTGCCACCAGTGAAACCTCCAATCAGCCCCAGCATTTT.

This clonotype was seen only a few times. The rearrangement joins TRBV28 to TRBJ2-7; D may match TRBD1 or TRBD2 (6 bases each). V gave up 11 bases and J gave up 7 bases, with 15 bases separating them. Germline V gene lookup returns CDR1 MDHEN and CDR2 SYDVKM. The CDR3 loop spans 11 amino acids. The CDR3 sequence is CAADRGLEQYF. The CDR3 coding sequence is TGTGCCGCCGACCGGGGGCTGGAGCAGTACTTC.

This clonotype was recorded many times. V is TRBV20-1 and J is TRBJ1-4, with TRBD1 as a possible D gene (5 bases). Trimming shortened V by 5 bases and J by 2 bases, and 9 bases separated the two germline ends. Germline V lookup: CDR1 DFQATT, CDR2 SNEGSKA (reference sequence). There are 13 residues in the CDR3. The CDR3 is CSAVGGTNEKLFF. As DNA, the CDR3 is TGCAGTGCTGTCGGGGGTACTAATGAAAAACTGTTTTTT.

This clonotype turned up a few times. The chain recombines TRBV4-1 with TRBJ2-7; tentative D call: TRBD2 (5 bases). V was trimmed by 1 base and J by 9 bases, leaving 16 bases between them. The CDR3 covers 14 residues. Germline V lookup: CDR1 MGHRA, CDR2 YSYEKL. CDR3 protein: CASSQGALAAMQYF. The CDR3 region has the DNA TGCGCCAGCAGCCAAGGAGCCCTAGCAGCGATGCAGTACTTC.

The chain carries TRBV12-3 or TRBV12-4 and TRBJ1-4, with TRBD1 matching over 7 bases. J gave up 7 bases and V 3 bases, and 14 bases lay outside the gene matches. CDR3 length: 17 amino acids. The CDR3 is CASSFVRDSRSIEKLFF. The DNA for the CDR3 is TGTGCCAGCAGTTTCGTCCGGGACAGTCGGTCGATTGAAAAACTGTTTTTT.

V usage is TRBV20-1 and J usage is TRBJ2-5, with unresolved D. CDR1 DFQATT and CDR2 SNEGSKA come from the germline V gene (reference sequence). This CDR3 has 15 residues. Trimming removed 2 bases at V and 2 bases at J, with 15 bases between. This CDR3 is CSARRAAYGQETQYF. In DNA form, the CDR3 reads TGCAGTGCTAGAAGGGCCGCCTATGGGCAAGAGACCCAGTACTTC.

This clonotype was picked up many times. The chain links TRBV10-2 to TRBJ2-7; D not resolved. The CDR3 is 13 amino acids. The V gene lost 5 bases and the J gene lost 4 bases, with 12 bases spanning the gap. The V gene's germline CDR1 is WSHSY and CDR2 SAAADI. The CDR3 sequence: CASSHQAEYEQYV. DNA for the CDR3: TGCGCCAGCAGTCACCAGGCGGAATACGAGCAGTACGTC.

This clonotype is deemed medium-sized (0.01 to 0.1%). The CDR3, as DNA: TGCAGTGCTAGAGATTTGCGGGAGGGCGTATATGAGCAGTTCTTC. Amino acid sequence: CSARDLREGVYEQFF. The chain is built from TRBV20-1 and TRBJ2-1; 9 positions match TRBD2. Germline V gene lookup returns CDR1 DFQATT and CDR2 SNEGSKA (reference sequence). The CDR3 has 15 amino acids. After removal of 0 bases from V and 8 bases from J, the junction contained 8 bases not matched to a gene.

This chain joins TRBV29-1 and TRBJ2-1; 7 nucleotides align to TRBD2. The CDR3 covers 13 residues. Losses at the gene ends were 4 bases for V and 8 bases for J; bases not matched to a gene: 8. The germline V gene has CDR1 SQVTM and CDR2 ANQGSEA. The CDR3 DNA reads TGCAGCGTTGTCTTGGGAGGGCCCGATGAGCAGTTCTTC. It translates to CSVVLGGPDEQFF.

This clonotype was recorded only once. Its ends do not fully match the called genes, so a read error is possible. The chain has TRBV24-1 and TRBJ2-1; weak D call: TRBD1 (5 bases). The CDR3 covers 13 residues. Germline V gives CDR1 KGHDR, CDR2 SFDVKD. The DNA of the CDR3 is TGTGCCACCAGTAGGGGTACCTACAATAAGCAGTTCTTC. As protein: CATSRGTYNKQFF.

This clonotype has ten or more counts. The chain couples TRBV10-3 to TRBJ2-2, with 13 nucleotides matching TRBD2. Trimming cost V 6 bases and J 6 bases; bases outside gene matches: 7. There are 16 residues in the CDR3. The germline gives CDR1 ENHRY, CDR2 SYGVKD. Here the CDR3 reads CAIRIWTSGSAGELFF. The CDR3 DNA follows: TGTGCCATCAGGATCTGGACTAGCGGGAGCGCCGGGGAGCTGTTTTTT.

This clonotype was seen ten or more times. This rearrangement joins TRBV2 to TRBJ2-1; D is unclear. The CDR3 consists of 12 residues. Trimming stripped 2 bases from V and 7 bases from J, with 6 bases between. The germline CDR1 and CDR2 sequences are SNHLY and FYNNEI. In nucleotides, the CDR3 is TGTGCCAGCAGTGAAAGGAGTAATGAGCAGTTCTTC. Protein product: CASSERSNEQFF.

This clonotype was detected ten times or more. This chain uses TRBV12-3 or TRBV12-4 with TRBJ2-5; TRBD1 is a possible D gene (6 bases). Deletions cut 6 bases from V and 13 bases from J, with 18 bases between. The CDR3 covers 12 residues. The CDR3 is CASSPQQGVRYF. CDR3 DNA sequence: TGTGCCAGCAGCCCGCAACAGGGTGTAAGGTACTTC.

The CDR3 spells CASSDGSGRSGDTQYF. Written as DNA, the CDR3 is TGTGCCAGCAGTGACGGTAGCGGGAGAAGTGGTGATACGCAGTATTTT. The rearrangement links TRBV2 to TRBJ2-3, with 9 positions matching TRBD2. This CDR3 is 16 amino acids long. Looked up from germline, CDR1 is SNHLY and CDR2 is FYNNEI. V trimming: 3 bases; J trimming: 6 bases; junction bases outside the gene matches: 10.

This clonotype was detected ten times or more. CDR3 in amino acids: CASSSIQGVYGYTF. The CDR3 nucleotides are TGTGCCAGCAGTTCAATACAGGGGGTCTATGGCTACACCTTC. The V and J genes are TRBV28 and TRBJ1-2, with 8 bases matching TRBD1. CDR3 length equals 14 residues. V lost 4 bases to trimming and J lost 4 bases; unmatched junction nucleotides: 5. Germline V lookup: CDR1 MDHEN, CDR2 SYDVKM.

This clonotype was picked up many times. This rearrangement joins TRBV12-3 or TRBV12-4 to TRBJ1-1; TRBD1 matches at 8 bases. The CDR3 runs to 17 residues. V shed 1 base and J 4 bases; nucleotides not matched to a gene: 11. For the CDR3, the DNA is TGTGCCAGCAGTTTAGGTTTCGCACAGGGGGAGAGCACTGAAGCTTTCTTT. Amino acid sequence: CASSLGFAQGESTEAFF.

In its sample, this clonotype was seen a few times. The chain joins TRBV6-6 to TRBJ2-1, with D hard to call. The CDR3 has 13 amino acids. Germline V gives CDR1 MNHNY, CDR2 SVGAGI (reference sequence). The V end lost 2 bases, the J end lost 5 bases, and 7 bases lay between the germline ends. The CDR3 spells CASSYRLDNEQFF. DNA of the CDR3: TGTGCCAGCAGTTACAGGTTAGACAATGAGCAGTTCTTC.

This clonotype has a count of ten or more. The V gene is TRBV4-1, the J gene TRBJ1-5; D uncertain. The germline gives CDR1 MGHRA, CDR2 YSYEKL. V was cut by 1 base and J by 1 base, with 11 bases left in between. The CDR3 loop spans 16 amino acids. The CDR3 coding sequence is TGCGCCAGCAGCCAAGTGTCCCAAACAAGCAATCAGCCCCAGCATTTT. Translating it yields CASSQVSQTSNQPQHF.

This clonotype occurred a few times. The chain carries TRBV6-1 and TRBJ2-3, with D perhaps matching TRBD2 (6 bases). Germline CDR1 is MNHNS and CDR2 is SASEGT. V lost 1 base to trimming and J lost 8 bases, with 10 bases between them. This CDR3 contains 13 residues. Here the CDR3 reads CASSEVRGGTQYF. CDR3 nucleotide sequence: TGTGCCAGCAGTGAAGTCCGGGGAGGTACGCAGTATTTT.

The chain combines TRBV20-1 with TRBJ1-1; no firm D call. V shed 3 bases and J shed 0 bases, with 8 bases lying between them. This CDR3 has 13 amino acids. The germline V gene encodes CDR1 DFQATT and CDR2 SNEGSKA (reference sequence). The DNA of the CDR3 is TGCAGTGCTAGTGAACACCTGAACACTGAAGCTTTCTTT. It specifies CSASEHLNTEAFF.

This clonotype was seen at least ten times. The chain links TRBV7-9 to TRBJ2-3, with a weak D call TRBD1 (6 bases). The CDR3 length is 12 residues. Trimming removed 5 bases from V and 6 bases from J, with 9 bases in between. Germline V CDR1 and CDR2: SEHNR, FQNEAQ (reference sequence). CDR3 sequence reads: CASSRDTDTQYF. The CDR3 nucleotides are TGTGCCAGCAGCAGGGACACGGATACGCAGTATTTT.

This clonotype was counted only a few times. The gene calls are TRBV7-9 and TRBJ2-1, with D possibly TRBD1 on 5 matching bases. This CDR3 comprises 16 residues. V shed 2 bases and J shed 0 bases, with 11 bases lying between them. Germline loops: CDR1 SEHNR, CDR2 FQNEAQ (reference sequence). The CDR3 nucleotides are TGTGCCAGCAGCTTAACAGGACCCAGCTCCTACAATGAGCAGTTCTTC. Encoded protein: CASSLTGPSSYNEQFF.

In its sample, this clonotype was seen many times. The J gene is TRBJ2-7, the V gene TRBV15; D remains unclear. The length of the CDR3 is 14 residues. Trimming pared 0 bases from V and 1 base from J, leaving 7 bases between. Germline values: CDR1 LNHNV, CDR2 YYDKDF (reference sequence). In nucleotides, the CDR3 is TGTGCCACCAGCAGAGAGGGTCAGTCCTACGAGCAGTACTTC. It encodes CATSREGQSYEQYF.

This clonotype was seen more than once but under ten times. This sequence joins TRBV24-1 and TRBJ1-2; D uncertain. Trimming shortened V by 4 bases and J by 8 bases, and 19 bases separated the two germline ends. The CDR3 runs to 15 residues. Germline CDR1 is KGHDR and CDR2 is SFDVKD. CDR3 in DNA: TGTGCCACCAGTGACGGAGGACCCTCCTCCGCGGGCTACACCTTC. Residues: CATSDGGPSSAGYTF.

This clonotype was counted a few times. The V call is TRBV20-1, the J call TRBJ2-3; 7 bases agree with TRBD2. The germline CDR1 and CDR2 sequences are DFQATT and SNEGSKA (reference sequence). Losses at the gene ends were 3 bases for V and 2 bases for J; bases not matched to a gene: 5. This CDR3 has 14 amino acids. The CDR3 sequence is CSARRAGFTDTQYF. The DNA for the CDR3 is TGCAGTGCTAGGCGAGCGGGATTCACAGATACGCAGTATTTT.

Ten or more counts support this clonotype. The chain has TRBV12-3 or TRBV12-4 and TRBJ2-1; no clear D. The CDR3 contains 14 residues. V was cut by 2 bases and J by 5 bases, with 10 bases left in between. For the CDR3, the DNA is TGTGCCAGCAGTTTATTTGGGTCTGACAATGAGCAGTTCTTC. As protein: CASSLFGSDNEQFF.